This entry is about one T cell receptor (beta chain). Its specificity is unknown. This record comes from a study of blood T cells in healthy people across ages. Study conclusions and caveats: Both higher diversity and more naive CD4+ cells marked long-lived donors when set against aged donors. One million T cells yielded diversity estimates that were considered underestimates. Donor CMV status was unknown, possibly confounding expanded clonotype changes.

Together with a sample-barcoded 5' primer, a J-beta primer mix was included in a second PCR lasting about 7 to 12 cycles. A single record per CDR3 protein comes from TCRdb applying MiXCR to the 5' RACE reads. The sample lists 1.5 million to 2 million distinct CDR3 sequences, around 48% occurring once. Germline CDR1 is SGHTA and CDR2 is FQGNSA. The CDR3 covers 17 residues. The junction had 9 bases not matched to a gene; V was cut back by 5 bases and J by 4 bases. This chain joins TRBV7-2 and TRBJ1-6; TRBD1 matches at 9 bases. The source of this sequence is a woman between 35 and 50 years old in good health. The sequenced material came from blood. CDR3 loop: CASSPDRGQSYNSPLHF. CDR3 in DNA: TGTGCCAGCAGCCCGGACAGGGGACAATCATATAATTCACCCCTCCACTTT.